The T cell receptor (beta chain) under discussion was sequenced for a study of blood T cell repertoires in COVID-19. In the original processing: Estimation of nucleated cell counts relied on the amplification of reference gene primers. The data were produced by immunoSEQ multiplex PCR, yet TCRdb's version contains in-frame clones alone and is incomplete. That table supplies the V and J calls and clone size; D and trimming were determined from the DNA. The repertoire holds fewer than 450,000 clones, 85% to 90% seen once, with more than 5.5% in the top ten. Trimming took off 3 bases at V and 4 bases at J, with 9 bases between the two ends. The CDR3 length is 13 residues.

The sequencing sample was made of peripheral blood. The sequence was collected from a woman aged 70 to 79 with COVID-19, enrolled during active disease. V and J are TRBV12-3 or TRBV12-4 and TRBJ1-2, with no clear D. The CDR3 region has the DNA TGTGCCAGCAGTTTCCCGGAGACCTATGGCTACACCTTC. It yields the protein CASSFPETYGYTF.